These T cell receptor beta chains were read from a single sample in a study of T cells after somatic rescue of genetic block. Only in-frame clones appear in the TCRdb table, and some are missing; sequencing was by immunoSEQ multiplex PCR. Here the sample spans tens of thousands of clones, 92% being singletons. Sequenced: peripheral blood mononuclear cells (PBMCs). The origin of the receptors is a man aged 35 to 55. Each CDR3 is given with its conserved first and last residue. A D gene is named only where the DNA matches it firmly. Expanded clones are given a class, and other clones once, few, many or no size at all.

TRBD2	.	TRBV4-2	TRBJ2-1	CASSQEGLAGDNEQFF	TGTGCCAGCAGCCAAGAGGGACTAGCGGGAGACAATGAGCAGTTCTTC
TRBD1	.	TRBV7-2	TRBJ1-2	CASSWEQGARGYTF	TGTGCCAGCAGCTGGGAGCAGGGGGCGCGTGGCTACACCTTC
.	once	TRBV18	TRBJ2-2	CAGSSGGIIAGELFF	TGTGCCGGTTCCAGCGGCGGGATCATCGCCGGGGAGCTGTTTTTT
.	.	TRBV5-4	TRBJ2-3	CASSLGAVGTDTQYF	TGTGCCAGCAGCTTGGGGGCGGTCGGCACAGATACGCAGTATTTT
.	.	TRBV13	TRBJ2-7	CASSSGLREQYF	TGTGCCAGCAGCTCGGGACTCCGCGAGCAGTACTTC
TRBD1	few	TRBV28	TRBJ1-6	CATLAGTDNSPLHF	TGTGCCACCCTCGCCGGGACAGACAATTCACCCCTCCACTTT
.	.	TRBV20-1	TRBJ1-3	CSADTGNTIYF	TGCAGTGCAGATACTGGAAACACCATATATTTT
.	.	TRBV7-2	TRBJ2-7	CASSGPSYEQYF	TGTGCCAGCAGCGGTCCGTCCTACGAGCAGTACTTC
TRBD1	.	TRBV28	TRBJ2-7	CASSTPGQGLYEQYF	TGTGCCAGCAGCACCCCCGGACAGGGGCTATACGAGCAGTACTTC
.	.	TRBV5-4	TRBJ2-3	CASSLGGATQYF	TGTGCCAGCAGCTTGGGCGGGGCTACCCAGTATTTT
.	.	TRBV5-1	TRBJ2-7	CASGTGRASYEQYF	TGCGCCAGCGGAACAGGGAGAGCCTCCTACGAGCAGTACTTC
.	.	TRBV2	TRBJ1-2	CASGRLQDGYGYTF	TGTGCCAGCGGTCGGCTTCAGGACGGCTATGGCTACACCTTC
.	.	TRBV1	TRBJ2-6	CTSSHAAGNSGANVLTF	TGCACCAGCAGCCACGCCGCGGGGAACTCTGGGGCCAACGTCCTGACTTTC
TRBD2	.	TRBV25-1	TRBJ2-1	CASSEKEGAGGYNEQFF	TGTGCCAGCAGTGAAAAGGAAGGAGCGGGGGGTTACAATGAGCAGTTCTTC
.	.	TRBV23-1	TRBJ1-4	CASYKTGRNEKLFF	TGCGCCAGCTACAAAACGGGCAGAAATGAAAAACTGTTTTTT
TRBD1	.	TRBV19	TRBJ2-4	CASRDRARAKNIQYF	TGTGCCAGTAGGGACAGGGCAAGAGCCAAAAACATTCAGTACTTC
TRBD1	.	TRBV7-2	TRBJ1-2	CASSLAWTGDNGYTF	TGTGCCAGCAGCTTAGCGTGGACAGGGGACAATGGCTACACCTTC
TRBD1	.	TRBV2	TRBJ1-4	CASSARGQQNEKLFF	TGTGCCAGCAGTGCCCGGGGACAGCAAAATGAAAAACTGTTTTTT
.	.	TRBV4-1	TRBJ2-7	CASSQGWEGIYEQYF	TGCGCCAGCAGCCAAGGCTGGGAAGGTATCTACGAGCAGTACTTC
.	.	TRBV27	TRBJ1-4	CASSSRNEKLFF	TGTGCCAGCAGTTCGCGTAATGAAAAACTGTTTTTT
.	once	TRBV7-9	TRBJ1-3	CASSLPPYRQVFSGNTIYF	TGTGCCAGCAGCTTACCCCCATATCGACAGGTCTTCTCTGGAAACACCATATATTTT
TRBD1	.	TRBV5-4	TRBJ1-2	CASSLDRGTYGYTF	TGTGCCAGCAGCTTGGACAGGGGAACCTATGGCTACACCTTC
.	.	TRBV6-6	TRBJ1-1	CASSLTGNTEAFF	TGTGCCAGCAGTCTGACAGGAAACACTGAAGCTTTCTTT